This T cell receptor beta chain was sequenced during a study of T-cell reconstitution after alpha-beta-depleted transplantation in children. Findings and caveats of the study: It was surviving recipient T cells and thymic progenitors that gave some patients high TCRbeta diversity at day 60. A year post-transplant, T-cell counts and diversity derived mostly from newly produced T cells. Several hundred rapidly expanded clones from non-depleted graft cells reportedly supplied alpha-beta T cells about two months post-transplant.

This clonotype was observed many times. Antigen specificity is unknown. During its preparation, the TCRbeta library received unique molecular identifiers. TCRdb used MiXCR to reprocess the PCR reads, holding one entry per CDR3 protein. Of 250,000 to 400,000 distinct CDR3 sequences detected, 23% appear once; the ten largest clones hold 9.5% to 12%. This CDR3 has 13 amino acids. V dropped 0 bases and J dropped 5 bases, with 5 bases sitting between them. Germline V gene lookup returns CDR1 SGHRS and CDR2 YFSETQ. The chain couples TRBV5-1 to TRBJ2-2; D not certain. The sample here was PBMCs, mostly from graft donor cells, taken 180 days after TCRalphabeta/CD19-depleted stem cell transplant. This sequence originates from a male patient between 10 and 17 years old who had a stem cell transplant for acute lymphoblastic leukemia, so the T cells may come from the graft donor. The CDR3 region has the DNA TGCGCCAGCAGCTTGGTGGTTACCGGGGAGCTGTTTTTT. It encodes CASSLVVTGELFF.